These 9 T cell receptor beta chains share one sample of origin, sequenced in a study of blood T cell repertoires in COVID-19. The protocol was immunoSEQ multiplex PCR, while the TCRdb copy is restricted to in-frame clones and leaves out a portion. Here the sample spans approximately 250,000 clones, around 89% being singletons. The specimen sequenced was PBMCs or T cells enriched from blood (not recorded which). The receptors were sampled from an older woman in a cohort exposed to, infected with or recovered from COVID-19 (not recorded which).

This clone came up once. The J gene is TRBJ2-1, the V gene TRBV18; 14 nucleotides align to TRBD2. The germline gives CDR1 KGHSH, CDR2 LQKENI. V shed 5 bases, J shed 6 bases, and the junction held 12 bases outside the gene matches. The CDR3 length is 18 residues. CDR3 sequence: CASSSRGTSGSGGNEQFF. The DNA for the CDR3 is TGTGCCAGCTCATCTAGGGGGACTAGCGGGAGCGGCGGCAATGAGCAGTTCTTC.

In its sample, this clone was seen once. The V gene is TRBV24-1, the J gene TRBJ1-2; no firm D call. CDR1 is KGHDR, CDR2 SFDVKD, per germline. Trimming stripped 3 bases from V and 6 bases from J, with 7 bases between. This CDR3 contains 12 residues. The CDR3 here is CATSDTRDGYTF. The CDR3 DNA is TGTGCCACCAGTGATACCCGGGATGGCTACACCTTC.

In this sample, this clone turned up a few times. The rearrangement links TRBV18 to TRBJ2-7; 8 bases line up with TRBD2. V was clipped by 3 bases and J by 7 bases; unmatched bases: 8. The CDR3 is made up of 14 amino acids. In germline, CDR1 is KGHSH, CDR2 LQKENI. CDR3 DNA: TGTGCCAGCTCACCCACTCACCCGGGGGGGGAGCAGTACTTC. Its translation: CASSPTHPGGEQYF.

The rearrangement joins TRBV3-1 (or the pseudogene TRBV3-2) to TRBJ2-7, with D possibly matching TRBD1 (5 bases). In germline, CDR1 is LGHDT, CDR2 YNNKEL (reference sequence). The CDR3 is 14 amino acids. The V end lost 1 base, the J end lost 0 bases, and 7 bases lay between the germline ends. Here the CDR3 DNA reads TGTGCCAGCAGCCAAGGCAGGGTCTCCTACGAGCAGTACTTC. This encodes CASSQGRVSYEQYF.

V is TRBV6-5 and J is TRBJ2-7; possibly TRBD2 for D (6 bases). Germline CDR1 reads MNHEY; CDR2 reads SVGAGI. Deletions cut 7 bases from V and 3 bases from J, with 16 bases between. The CDR3 sequence is 14 residues long. In nucleotides, the CDR3 is TGTGCCAGCAAATGGGTAGCGGAGGGCTACGAGCAGTACTTC. It translates to CASKWVAEGYEQYF.

The rearrangement joins TRBV9 to TRBJ1-5, with a weak D call TRBD1 (6 bases). CDR1 is SGDLS, CDR2 YYNGEE, per germline. V was clipped by 4 bases and J by 2 bases, with 10 bases between them. CDR3 length: 14 amino acids. The CDR3 nucleotides read TGTGCCAGCAGCACCTCAGGGGGCAATCAGCCCCAGCATTTT. It translates to CASSTSGGNQPQHF.

The chain links TRBV2 to TRBJ2-1; D gene unclear. This CDR3 is 15 amino acids long. Germline assignment: CDR1 SNHLY and CDR2 FYNNEI. Trimming shortened V by 7 bases and J by 1 base, and 14 bases separated the two germline ends. CDR3 sequence reads: CASTLQVGSYNEQFF. The CDR3 DNA sequence: TGTGCCAGCACCCTTCAGGTAGGATCCTACAATGAGCAGTTCTTC.

This rearrangement joins TRBV28 to TRBJ1-5; 9 bases line up with TRBD1. V was pared by 5 bases and J by 6 bases, with 20 bases of the junction left unmatched. Germline V gene sequence: CDR1 MDHEN, CDR2 SYDVKM. The CDR3 consists of 19 residues. The CDR3 region is CASSPLFLSGQGRRQPQHF. The CDR3 DNA reads as TGTGCCAGCAGTCCCCTCTTTCTCTCTGGACAGGGGCGGCGTCAGCCCCAGCATTTT.

The rearrangement links TRBV2 to TRBJ2-5, with 8 bases aligning to TRBD1. The CDR3 sequence is 15 residues long. Germline assignment: CDR1 SNHLY and CDR2 FYNNEI. The V gene end was trimmed by 4 bases and the J gene end by 5 bases; junction bases not matched to a gene: 9. In DNA form, the CDR3 reads TGTGCCAGCAGTGTGAACAGGGGGAGTTCGGAGACCCAGTACTTC. It yields the protein CASSVNRGSSETQYF. Full variable domain (missing parts from reference TRBV2 and TRBJ2-5): EPEVTQTPSHQVTQMGQEVILRCVPISNHLYFYWYRQILGQKVEFLVSFYNNEISEKSEIFDDQFSVERPDGSNFTLKIRSTKLEDSAMYFCASSVNRGSSETQYFGPGTRLLVL.